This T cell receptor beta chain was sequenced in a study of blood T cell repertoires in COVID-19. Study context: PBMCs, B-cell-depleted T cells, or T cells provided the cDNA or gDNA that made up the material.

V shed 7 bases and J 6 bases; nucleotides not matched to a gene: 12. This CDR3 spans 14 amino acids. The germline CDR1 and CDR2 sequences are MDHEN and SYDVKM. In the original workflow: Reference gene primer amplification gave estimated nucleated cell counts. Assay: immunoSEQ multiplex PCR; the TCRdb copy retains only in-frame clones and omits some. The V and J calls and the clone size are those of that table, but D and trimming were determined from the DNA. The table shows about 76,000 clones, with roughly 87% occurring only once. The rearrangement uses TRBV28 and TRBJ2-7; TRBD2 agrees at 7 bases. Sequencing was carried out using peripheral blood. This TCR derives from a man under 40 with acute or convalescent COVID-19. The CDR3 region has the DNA TGTGCCAGCACCTTATCAAGCGGGATCGCCGAGCAGTACTTC. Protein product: CASTLSSGIAEQYF.